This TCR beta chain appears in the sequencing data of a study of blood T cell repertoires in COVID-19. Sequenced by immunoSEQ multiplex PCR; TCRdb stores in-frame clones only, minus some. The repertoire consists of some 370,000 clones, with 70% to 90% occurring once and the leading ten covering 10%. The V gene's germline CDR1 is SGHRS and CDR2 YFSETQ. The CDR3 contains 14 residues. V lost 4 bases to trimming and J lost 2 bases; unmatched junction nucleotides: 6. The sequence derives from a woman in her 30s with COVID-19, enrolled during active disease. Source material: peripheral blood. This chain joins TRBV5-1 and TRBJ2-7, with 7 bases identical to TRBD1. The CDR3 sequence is CASSPRQGAYEQYF. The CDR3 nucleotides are TGCGCCAGCAGCCCAAGACAGGGTGCCTACGAGCAGTACTTC. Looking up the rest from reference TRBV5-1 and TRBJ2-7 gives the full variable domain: KAGVTQTPRYLIKTRGQQVTLSCSPISGHRSVSWYQQTPGQGLQFLFEYFSETQRNKGNFPGRFSGRQFSNSRSEMNVSTLELGDSALYLCASSPRQGAYEQYFGPGTRLTVT.